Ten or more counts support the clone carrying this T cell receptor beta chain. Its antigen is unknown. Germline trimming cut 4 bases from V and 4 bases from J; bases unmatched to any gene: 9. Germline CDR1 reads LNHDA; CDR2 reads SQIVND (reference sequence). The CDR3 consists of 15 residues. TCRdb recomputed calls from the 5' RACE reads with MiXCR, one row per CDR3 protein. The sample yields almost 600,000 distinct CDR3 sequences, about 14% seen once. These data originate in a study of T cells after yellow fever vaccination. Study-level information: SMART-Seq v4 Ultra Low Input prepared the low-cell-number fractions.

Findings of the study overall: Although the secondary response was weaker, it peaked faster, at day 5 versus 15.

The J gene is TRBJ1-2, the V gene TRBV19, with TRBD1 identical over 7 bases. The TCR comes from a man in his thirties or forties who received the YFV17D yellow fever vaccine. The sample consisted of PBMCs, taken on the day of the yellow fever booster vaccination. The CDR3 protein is CASSTEGQSIYGYTF. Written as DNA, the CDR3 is TGTGCCAGTAGTACCGAGGGACAGTCAATCTATGGCTACACCTTC.